The 8 T cell receptor beta chains in this list originate from one sample, sequenced in a study of identical twins. TCRdb reprocessed the 5' RACE reads via MiXCR and lists one record per CDR3 protein. The table lists 200,000 to 250,000 distinct CDR3 sequences, around 8% of them singletons. These data also featured in a second study, about yellow fever vaccine responses in identical twins.

The sequenced sample was memory (CD45RO+) T cells sorted from blood. These receptors all come from a woman aged 18-29 years in good health.

This clonotype has more than one count but fewer than ten. This sequence joins TRBV9 and TRBJ2-3; 10 bases are shared with TRBD2. The CDR3 spans 15 residues. Germline trimming cut 4 bases from V and 2 bases from J; bases unmatched to any gene: 4. Per the germline V gene, CDR1 is SGDLS and CDR2 is YYNGEE. The CDR3 nucleotides read TGTGCCAGCAGCTTAGCGGGGGGCTACACAGATACGCAGTATTTT. Protein product: CASSLAGGYTDTQYF.

This clonotype has a count of ten or more. J is TRBJ2-5 and V is TRBV10-3; D may be TRBD2 (7 bases). There are 18 residues in the CDR3. The germline V and J ends were trimmed by 6 bases and 0 bases, with 23 bases remaining between them. Germline V gene data show CDR1 as ENHRY and CDR2 as SYGVKD. The CDR3 loop reads CAIRTLGGGARYQETQYF. CDR3 nucleotides: TGTGCCATCAGGACTTTAGGTGGGGGGGCCAGGTACCAAGAGACCCAGTACTTC.

This clonotype was seen at least ten times. V and J are TRBV12-3 or TRBV12-4 and TRBJ1-5; unclear D gene. CDR3 length equals 12 residues. V was cut by 3 bases and J by 7 bases, with 7 bases left in between. CDR3 in amino acids: CASSFGRQPQHF. The DNA for the CDR3 is TGTGCCAGCAGTTTTGGGAGGCAGCCCCAGCATTTT.

This clonotype was seen ten or more times. The chain carries TRBV5-1 and TRBJ2-7, with a possible D match to TRBD2 (6 bases). This CDR3 region has 17 residues. V lost 0 bases, J lost 0 bases, and 16 bases lay in between. Germline V gene sequence: CDR1 SGHRS, CDR2 YFSETQ. DNA for the CDR3: TGCGCCAGCAGCTTGGCCTTGACCGGGACTGGCTCCTACGAGCAGTACTTC. It translates to CASSLALTGTGSYEQYF.

This sequence joins TRBV6-2 or TRBV6-3 and TRBJ2-7; D is uncertain. Trimming took 9 bases from V and 2 from J, leaving 17 bases between them. CDR3 length equals 14 residues. Germline V lookup: CDR1 MNHEY, CDR2 SVGEGT. The CDR3 protein is CASITRVRTYEQYF. CDR3 sequence (DNA): TGTGCCAGTATCACACGGGTCCGAACCTACGAGCAGTACTTC.

The V gene is TRBV6-5, the J gene TRBJ1-6; D call uncertain. V shed 2 bases and J shed 10 bases, with 9 bases lying between them. Looked up from germline, CDR1 is MNHEY and CDR2 is SVGAGI. CDR3 length: 13 residues. The CDR3 region is CASSYRPESPLHF. The CDR3 DNA is TGTGCCAGCAGTTACCGCCCCGAGTCACCCCTCCACTTT.

This chain connects TRBV9 to TRBJ1-5; D is perhaps TRBD1 (5 bases). The CDR3 extends over 13 amino acids. CDR1 and CDR2 (germline): SGDLS, YYNGEE. V lost 8 bases and J 0 bases, leaving 9 bases between the germline ends. The CDR3 reads CASSRVSNQPQHF. In DNA form, the CDR3 reads TGTGCCAGTTCCAGGGTTAGCAATCAGCCCCAGCATTTT.

This rearrangement joins TRBV6-1 to TRBJ2-7; 9 bases are a match to TRBD2. The CDR3 runs 15 residues. Germline V gene data show CDR1 as MNHNS and CDR2 as SASEGT. V lost 6 bases and J lost 2; bases outside the gene matches: 8. The CDR3 protein is CASRPGAGGTYEQYF. DNA of the CDR3: TGTGCCAGCAGACCCGGAGCGGGGGGAACCTACGAGCAGTACTTC.